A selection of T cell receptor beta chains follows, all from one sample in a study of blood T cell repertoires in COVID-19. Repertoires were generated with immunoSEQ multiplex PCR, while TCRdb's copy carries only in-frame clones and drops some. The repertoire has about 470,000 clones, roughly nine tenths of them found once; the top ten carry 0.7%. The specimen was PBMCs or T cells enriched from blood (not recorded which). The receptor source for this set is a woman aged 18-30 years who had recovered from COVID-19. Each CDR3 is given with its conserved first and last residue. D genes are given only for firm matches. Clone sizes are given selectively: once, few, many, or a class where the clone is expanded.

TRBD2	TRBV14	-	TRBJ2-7	CASSQGAGVAYEQYF	TGTGCCAGCAGCCAAGGGGCGGGGGTCGCCTACGAGCAGTACTTC
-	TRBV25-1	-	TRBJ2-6	CASRPQGSGANVLTF	TGTGCCAGCAGGCCGCAGGGATCTGGGGCCAACGTCCTGACTTTC
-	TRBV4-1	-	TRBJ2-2	CASSQYGGRELFF	TGCGCCAGCAGCCAATATGGGGGCAGGGAGCTGTTTTTT
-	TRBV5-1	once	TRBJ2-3	CASSHRDSTDTQYF	TGCGCCAGCAGCCACCGGGACTCGACAGATACGCAGTATTTT
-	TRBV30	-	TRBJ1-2	CAWTSGSGGYTF	TGTGCCTGGACCTCGGGGAGCGGTGGCTACACCTTC
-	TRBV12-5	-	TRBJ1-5	CASGLYLVDNQPQHF	TGTGCTAGTGGTTTGTACTTGGTTGACAATCAGCCCCAGCATTTT
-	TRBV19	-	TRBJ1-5	CASSIQDNQPQHF	TGTGCCAGTAGTATACAGGATAATCAGCCCCAGCATTTT
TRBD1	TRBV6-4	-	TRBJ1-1	CASSTGDNTEAFF	TGTGCCAGCAGTACAGGGGATAACACTGAAGCTTTCTTT
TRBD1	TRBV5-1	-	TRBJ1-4	CASSLGTGGGEKLFF	TGCGCCAGCAGCTTGGGGACAGGCGGCGGTGAAAAACTGTTTTTT
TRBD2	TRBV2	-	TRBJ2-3	CASRDPSGADTQYF	TGTGCCAGCAGGGATCCTAGCGGTGCAGATACGCAGTATTTT
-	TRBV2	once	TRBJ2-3	CASSEFVTQYF	TGTGCCAGCAGTGAATTCGTAACGCAGTATTTT
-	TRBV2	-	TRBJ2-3	CASKDDYTDTQYF	TGTGCCAGCAAAGACGACTACACAGATACGCAGTATTTT